Listed below are T cell receptor beta chains from one sample, sequenced in a study of T-cell reconstitution after alpha-beta-depleted transplantation in children. TCRdb re-analysed the PCR reads in MiXCR, keeping a single row per CDR3 protein. The table lists some 350,000 distinct CDR3 sequences, about 17% of them singletons. Source: PBMCs, mostly from graft donor cells, taken 360 days after TCRalphabeta/CD19-depleted stem cell transplant. These receptors were collected from a male patient aged 2-15 years who had a stem cell transplant for acute lymphoblastic leukemia, so the T cells may come from the graft donor. Each CDR3 is given with its conserved first and last residue. The D gene is left open where the match is weak. The listing skips clone size in some rows; elsewhere it reads once, few, many or a size class.

v_gene: TRBV5-5
d_gene: .
len: 14
j_gene: TRBJ1-5
abundance: .
CDR3aa: CASSSGTRNQPQHF
CDR3nt: TGTGCCAGCAGCTCAGGGACCCGCAATCAGCCCCAGCATTTT

v_gene: TRBV4-1
d_gene: TRBD2
len: 15
j_gene: TRBJ2-7
abundance: many
CDR3aa: CASSQQTRTSSEQYF
CDR3nt: TGCGCCAGCAGCCAGCAAACCAGGACTAGCTCCGAGCAGTACTTC

v_gene: TRBV28
d_gene: .
len: 12
j_gene: TRBJ2-5
abundance: .
CDR3aa: CASLSVGETQYF
CDR3nt: TGTGCCAGCCTATCAGTTGGGGAGACCCAGTACTTC

v_gene: TRBV27
d_gene: .
len: 15
j_gene: TRBJ2-7
abundance: .
CDR3aa: CASSPRDKVAYEQYF
CDR3nt: TGTGCCAGCAGTCCCCGGGACAAAGTAGCCTACGAGCAGTACTTC

v_gene: TRBV9
d_gene: .
len: 15
j_gene: TRBJ2-1
abundance: few
CDR3aa: CASSPLTTSYNEQFF
CDR3nt: TGTGCCAGCAGCCCCCTGACCACCTCCTACAATGAGCAGTTCTTC

v_gene: TRBV7-3
d_gene: TRBD1
len: 15
j_gene: TRBJ2-7
abundance: many
CDR3aa: CASSLKGGQDYEQYF
CDR3nt: TGTGCCAGCAGCTTAAAGGGTGGACAGGACTACGAGCAGTACTTC

v_gene: TRBV10-3
d_gene: TRBD2
len: 15
j_gene: TRBJ2-1
abundance: few
CDR3aa: CAISSWTSGSNEQFF
CDR3nt: TGTGCCATCAGCTCTTGGACTAGCGGGAGCAATGAGCAGTTCTTC

v_gene: TRBV28
d_gene: .
len: 15
j_gene: TRBJ2-1
abundance: few
CDR3aa: CASTALGRWDNEQFF
CDR3nt: TGTGCCAGCACCGCATTGGGCCGTTGGGACAATGAGCAGTTCTTC

v_gene: TRBV14
d_gene: TRBD2
len: 17
j_gene: TRBJ2-3
abundance: .
CDR3aa: CASSPFGREEAADTQYF
CDR3nt: TGTGCCAGCAGCCCCTTCGGGCGGGAGGAGGCGGCGGATACGCAGTATTTT

v_gene: TRBV5-4
d_gene: TRBD1
len: 13
j_gene: TRBJ2-5
abundance: .
CDR3aa: CASTPRGQETQYF
CDR3nt: TGTGCCAGCACCCCCAGGGGGCAAGAGACCCAGTACTTC

v_gene: TRBV7-9
d_gene: .
len: 13
j_gene: TRBJ2-3
abundance: few
CDR3aa: CASSFLVGDTQYF
CDR3nt: TGTGCCAGCAGCTTCCTTGTGGGGGATACGCAGTATTTT

v_gene: TRBV10-3
d_gene: .
len: 15
j_gene: TRBJ2-3
abundance: .
CDR3aa: CAITRDGISTDTQYF
CDR3nt: TGTGCCATCACCCGGGACGGTATTAGCACAGATACGCAGTATTTT

v_gene: TRBV15
d_gene: .
len: 13
j_gene: TRBJ2-5
abundance: few
CDR3aa: CATEAGWGETQYF
CDR3nt: TGTGCCACCGAAGCAGGGTGGGGGGAGACCCAGTACTTC

v_gene: TRBV12-3/TRBV12-4
d_gene: TRBD2
len: 14
j_gene: TRBJ2-1
abundance: few
CDR3aa: CASRTGTSGDEQFF
CDR3nt: TGTGCCAGCAGGACTGGGACTAGCGGGGATGAGCAGTTCTTC

v_gene: TRBV15
d_gene: TRBD2
len: 19
j_gene: TRBJ2-5
abundance: few
CDR3aa: CATSSEPGLAHQRGETQYF
CDR3nt: TGTGCCACCAGCAGTGAACCGGGACTAGCGCACCAGAGGGGCGAGACCCAGTACTTC

v_gene: TRBV24-1
d_gene: TRBD1
len: 17
j_gene: TRBJ2-2
abundance: few
CDR3aa: CATSDLPGTGGTGELFF
CDR3nt: TGTGCCACCAGTGACTTACCGGGGACAGGGGGTACCGGGGAGCTGTTTTTT

v_gene: TRBV7-9
d_gene: TRBD1
len: 14
j_gene: TRBJ1-1
abundance: .
CDR3aa: CASTSRGQTTEAFF
CDR3nt: TGTGCCAGCACGAGCAGGGGGCAGACGACTGAAGCTTTCTTT

v_gene: TRBV10-3
d_gene: TRBD1
len: 14
j_gene: TRBJ1-2
abundance: many
CDR3aa: CAISGSGQDYGYTF
CDR3nt: TGTGCCATCAGTGGCTCAGGACAGGACTATGGCTACACCTTC

v_gene: TRBV12-3/TRBV12-4
d_gene: TRBD1
len: 15
j_gene: TRBJ1-1
abundance: .
CDR3aa: CASSPWDRGDTEAFF
CDR3nt: TGTGCCAGCAGTCCCTGGGACAGGGGCGACACTGAAGCTTTCTTT

v_gene: TRBV29-1
d_gene: TRBD2
len: 15
j_gene: TRBJ2-5
abundance: .
CDR3aa: CSVRTSGRARETQYF
CDR3nt: TGCAGCGTTCGGACTAGCGGGAGGGCTAGGGAGACCCAGTACTTC

v_gene: TRBV19
d_gene: .
len: 13
j_gene: TRBJ1-1
abundance: .
CDR3aa: CASSRLRNTEAFF
CDR3nt: TGTGCCAGTAGTCGACTGCGCAACACTGAAGCTTTCTTT

v_gene: TRBV24-1
d_gene: .
len: 13
j_gene: TRBJ2-1
abundance: .
CDR3aa: CATSDFATPGQFF
CDR3nt: TGTGCCACCAGTGATTTTGCCACTCCGGGGCAGTTCTTC

v_gene: TRBV3-1
d_gene: .
len: 11
j_gene: TRBJ1-1
abundance: few
CDR3aa: CASSPGDEAFF
CDR3nt: TGTGCCAGCAGCCCCGGCGATGAAGCTTTCTTT

v_gene: TRBV5-1
d_gene: TRBD1
len: 15
j_gene: TRBJ2-1
abundance: .
CDR3aa: CASSLTGVTYNEQFF
CDR3nt: TGCGCCAGCAGCTTAACAGGGGTGACATACAATGAGCAGTTCTTC

v_gene: TRBV5-1
d_gene: .
len: 14
j_gene: TRBJ1-1
abundance: few
CDR3aa: CASSLWGPNTEAFF
CDR3nt: TGCGCCAGCAGCTTGTGGGGCCCCAACACTGAAGCTTTCTTT

v_gene: TRBV10-3
d_gene: .
len: 15
j_gene: TRBJ2-7
abundance: .
CDR3aa: CAISPWRITPYEQYF
CDR3nt: TGTGCCATCAGTCCGTGGCGGATTACACCTTACGAGCAGTACTTC

v_gene: TRBV7-7
d_gene: TRBD1
len: 13
j_gene: TRBJ2-1
abundance: few
CDR3aa: CASSSDRDNEQFF
CDR3nt: TGTGCTAGCAGCTCAGACAGGGACAATGAGCAGTTCTTC

v_gene: TRBV5-6
d_gene: TRBD1
len: 14
j_gene: TRBJ2-7
abundance: .
CDR3aa: CASSPGQRINEQYF
CDR3nt: TGTGCCAGCAGCCCGGGACAGCGAATTAACGAGCAGTACTTC

v_gene: TRBV24-1
d_gene: .
len: 15
j_gene: TRBJ2-1
abundance: few
CDR3aa: CATSDRGEGGDEQFF
CDR3nt: TGTGCCACCAGTGACCGGGGAGAGGGGGGGGACGAGCAGTTCTTC

v_gene: TRBV5-1
d_gene: TRBD2
len: 16
j_gene: TRBJ2-1
abundance: .
CDR3aa: CASRTSTSAGYNEQFF
CDR3nt: TGCGCCAGCCGGACTTCTACTAGCGCGGGCTACAATGAGCAGTTCTTC

v_gene: TRBV7-6
d_gene: .
len: 16
j_gene: TRBJ2-1
abundance: .
CDR3aa: CASSFAELALWGEQFF
CDR3nt: TGTGCCAGCAGCTTCGCAGAACTAGCCCTATGGGGTGAGCAGTTCTTC

v_gene: TRBV6-2/TRBV6-3
d_gene: TRBD2
len: 17
j_gene: TRBJ2-3
abundance: few
CDR3aa: CASSSTLSGRGGDTQYF
CDR3nt: TGTGCCAGCAGTTCCACCTTAAGCGGGAGAGGGGGAGATACGCAGTATTTT

v_gene: TRBV20-1
d_gene: .
len: 13
j_gene: TRBJ1-1
abundance: .
CDR3aa: CSAPGQGNTEAFF
CDR3nt: TGCAGTGCTCCGGGACAAGGGAACACTGAAGCTTTCTTT